Listed below are T cell receptor beta chains from one sample, sequenced in a study of blood T cell repertoires in COVID-19. Profiling relied on immunoSEQ multiplex PCR, and the TCRdb table lists in-frame clones only, not all of them. Among about 240,000 clones listed, roughly 89% were seen once. Source material: PBMCs or T cells enriched from blood (not recorded which). The origin of the receptors is a woman aged 25 to 45 with acute COVID-19. CDR3s include the opening cysteine and the closing phenylalanine or tryptophan. Each record gives: V gene, CDR3 length, J gene, CDR3 protein.

>TRBV2|15|TRBJ1-6
CASSDTGFFNSPLHF
>TRBV19|12|TRBJ1-1
CASTLGRAVAFF
>TRBV5-6|13|TRBJ2-7
CASSTVVSYEQYF
>TRBV7-2|15|TRBJ2-1
CASSLGTGTYNEQFF
>TRBV30|13|TRBJ2-1
CAWSVQSYNEQFF
>TRBV11-2|14|TRBJ1-1
CASSLRGMNTEAFF
>TRBV3-1/TRBV3-2|13|TRBJ1-2
CASSTGQNYGYTF
>TRBV10-2|15|TRBJ2-1
CASSGGDVPYNEQFF
>TRBV2|13|TRBJ1-3
CASSSESGSTIYF
>TRBV29-1|13|TRBJ1-2
CSVDNPAGGGYTF
>TRBV4-2|18|TRBJ2-3
CASSQRGQRGLSTDTQYF